The rows below give T cell receptor beta chains drawn from one sample of a study of T cell repertoires in cytomegalovirus infection. TCRdb reanalysed the reads using MiXCR and keeps one entry per CDR3 protein. This sample yields about 150,000 distinct CDR3 sequences, of which about 25% are seen a single time; 9.5% to 13% belongs to the top ten. The specimen sequenced was PBMCs. The receptors shown here come from a human donor in good health (CMV status not recorded). Some clones in this sample may be carry-over from other donors' samples. The CDR3 runs from the conserved cysteine through the conserved F or W. Fields, in order: V gene, J gene, CDR3 protein.

V gene: TRBV7-2; J gene: TRBJ1-1; CDR3 protein: CASSFMFREAFF
V gene: TRBV28; J gene: TRBJ1-2; CDR3 protein: CASSSNVGTGEGGYTF
V gene: TRBV7-9; J gene: TRBJ2-3; CDR3 protein: CASRRESTAQYF
V gene: TRBV2; J gene: TRBJ1-2; CDR3 protein: CASTRSHTYGYTF
V gene: TRBV11-2; J gene: TRBJ2-5; CDR3 protein: CASSLRGQVRLAGYQETQYF
V gene: TRBV7-2; J gene: TRBJ2-7; CDR3 protein: CASSVDWPSYKQYF
V gene: TRBV29-1; J gene: TRBJ1-2; CDR3 protein: CSVTWGARGYTF
V gene: TRBV6-2/TRBV6-3; J gene: TRBJ2-7; CDR3 protein: CASSYSGSEQYF
V gene: TRBV7-9; J gene: TRBJ2-4; CDR3 protein: CASNGGIGAKNIQYF
V gene: TRBV7-9; J gene: TRBJ2-1; CDR3 protein: CASSPPGQPTYNEQFF
V gene: TRBV15; J gene: TRBJ1-2; CDR3 protein: CATSRSPNDRDYGYTF
V gene: TRBV19; J gene: TRBJ1-1; CDR3 protein: CASSIGFGAGSMNTEAFF
V gene: TRBV7-2; J gene: TRBJ2-1; CDR3 protein: CASSLVGGGGGGGRNEQFF
V gene: TRBV27; J gene: TRBJ1-1; CDR3 protein: CASRSGTGGSTEAFF
V gene: TRBV6-6; J gene: TRBJ2-7; CDR3 protein: CASSYSRLPSYEQYF
V gene: TRBV20-1; J gene: TRBJ2-7; CDR3 protein: CSARAPPGQGTSGQYF
V gene: TRBV15; J gene: TRBJ1-4; CDR3 protein: CATSWGTGLTNEKLFF
V gene: TRBV12-3/TRBV12-4; J gene: TRBJ2-4; CDR3 protein: CASSPRDSFLAKNIQYF
V gene: TRBV12-3/TRBV12-4; J gene: TRBJ1-4; CDR3 protein: CASSSSKGGEKLFF
V gene: TRBV7-7; J gene: TRBJ2-5; CDR3 protein: CASSRTGRQETQYF
V gene: TRBV7-2; J gene: TRBJ2-1; CDR3 protein: CASSLNRDRSSYNEQFF
V gene: TRBV7-8; J gene: TRBJ1-5; CDR3 protein: CASSLGQGFAYGNQPQHF
V gene: TRBV29-1; J gene: TRBJ1-2; CDR3 protein: CSVQGRWGYTF
V gene: TRBV7-6; J gene: TRBJ1-4; CDR3 protein: CASSLGRGRSEKLFF
V gene: TRBV5-4; J gene: TRBJ2-7; CDR3 protein: CASSLWDSRYEQYF
V gene: TRBV7-3; J gene: TRBJ2-1; CDR3 protein: CASSPGLAGGPVF
V gene: TRBV7-6; J gene: TRBJ1-6; CDR3 protein: CASSLGGTSFSPLHF
V gene: TRBV7-8; J gene: TRBJ2-4; CDR3 protein: CASSGSGVLAKNIQYF
V gene: TRBV12-5; J gene: TRBJ2-7; CDR3 protein: CASGFPQGGSYEQYF
V gene: TRBV3-1; J gene: TRBJ1-1; CDR3 protein: CASSQGRGPGTEAFF
V gene: TRBV2; J gene: TRBJ2-3; CDR3 protein: CASSEGLPSTDTQYF
V gene: TRBV7-9; J gene: TRBJ1-1; CDR3 protein: CASSSLGGNTEAFF
V gene: TRBV11-3; J gene: TRBJ2-7; CDR3 protein: CASSSNVYPYEQYF
V gene: TRBV7-9; J gene: TRBJ2-7; CDR3 protein: CASSLGVTSGVSYERQYF
V gene: TRBV7-6; J gene: TRBJ2-3; CDR3 protein: CASSPRDATADTQYF
V gene: TRBV6-2/TRBV6-3; J gene: TRBJ2-7; CDR3 protein: CASRQGGSSYEQYF
V gene: TRBV7-2; J gene: TRBJ2-7; CDR3 protein: CASSLGQGVREQYF
V gene: TRBV7-2; J gene: TRBJ2-1; CDR3 protein: CASSSGTGAYNEQFF
V gene: TRBV12-3/TRBV12-4; J gene: TRBJ1-5; CDR3 protein: CASSLGQGAQGQPQHF
V gene: TRBV28; J gene: TRBJ2-3; CDR3 protein: CASISPSGTDTQYF
V gene: TRBV20-1; J gene: TRBJ2-1; CDR3 protein: CSARGRNEQFF
V gene: TRBV19; J gene: TRBJ2-1; CDR3 protein: CASSVTGNEQFF
V gene: TRBV20-1; J gene: TRBJ2-1; CDR3 protein: CSVVRQVLNEQFF
V gene: TRBV10-3; J gene: TRBJ2-7; CDR3 protein: CAISESKIKETGTREQYF
V gene: TRBV12-3/TRBV12-4; J gene: TRBJ2-5; CDR3 protein: CASSLQTGAETQYF
V gene: TRBV28; J gene: TRBJ1-5; CDR3 protein: CASSYLVGEGQPQHF
V gene: TRBV6-1; J gene: TRBJ2-5; CDR3 protein: CASSYTQGTGETQYF
V gene: TRBV7-9; J gene: TRBJ1-4; CDR3 protein: CASSLVGPGTAEKLFF
V gene: TRBV25-1; J gene: TRBJ2-7; CDR3 protein: CASSERRNYEQYF
V gene: TRBV7-2; J gene: TRBJ1-2; CDR3 protein: CASSSGSAFYGYTF
V gene: TRBV4-1; J gene: TRBJ1-6; CDR3 protein: CASSQVQAPLHF
V gene: TRBV28; J gene: TRBJ1-2; CDR3 protein: CASSFERASGYTF
V gene: TRBV4-1; J gene: TRBJ2-1; CDR3 protein: CASSQEGTRDNEQFF
V gene: TRBV20-1; J gene: TRBJ2-1; CDR3 protein: CSARYNEQFF
V gene: TRBV23-1; J gene: TRBJ1-1; CDR3 protein: CASSQSPWTVNTEAFF
V gene: TRBV28; J gene: TRBJ2-1; CDR3 protein: CASSLFGTSINNEQFF
V gene: TRBV7-8; J gene: TRBJ1-5; CDR3 protein: CASSKQQGANQPQHF
V gene: TRBV7-2; J gene: TRBJ1-1; CDR3 protein: CASSLARVNTEAFF